The entry below describes one T cell receptor (beta chain). Its antigen is unknown. The data are from a study of T cells after yellow fever vaccination. Whole-study findings and limits: Reappearance after the booster was observed for most primary-vaccination clones (roughly 95% CD4, just over 85% CD8).

The CDR3 contains 15 residues. Germline V gene sequence: CDR1 KGHSH, CDR2 LQKENI. With V trimmed by 6 bases and J by 2 bases, 8 bases remained unmatched. Template switching with 5'RACE generated the TCR cDNA and added a universal primer site and UMIs. TCRdb recomputed calls from the 5' RACE reads with MiXCR, one row per CDR3 protein. Of roughly 120,000 distinct CDR3 sequences listed, about 7% are singletons. The rearrangement links TRBV18 to TRBJ2-7, with 9 bases that match TRBD2. The material sequenced was CD4+ T cells sorted from PBMCs, taken 9 to 10 days after the first yellow fever vaccination. This receptor was identified in a man between 18 and 29 years old who received the YFV17D yellow fever vaccine. The CDR3 is CASSAAGGSPYEQYF. CDR3 in DNA: TGTGCCAGCTCGGCGGCGGGGGGGAGCCCCTACGAGCAGTACTTC.